Included here is one T cell receptor (beta chain) sequence, with context. Produced via immunoSEQ multiplex PCR; TCRdb's table is partial and in-frame only. The sample has 55,000 to 65,000 clones; around 89% are singletons. V was pared by 3 bases and J by 8 bases, with 3 bases of the junction left unmatched. Germline V gene lookup returns CDR1 SGHNT and CDR2 YYREEE (reference sequence). This CDR3 has 13 residues. The data originate from a study of blood T cell repertoires in COVID-19. The sample comprised peripheral blood. The genes are TRBV5-4 and TRBJ2-1; TRBD2 aligns across 9 bases. The source is a human donor with active COVID-19. The donor label of this sample is uncertain. CDR3 DNA: TGTGCCAGCAGCTCGTCTAGCGGGGATGAGCAGTTCTTC. It specifies CASSSSSGDEQFF.